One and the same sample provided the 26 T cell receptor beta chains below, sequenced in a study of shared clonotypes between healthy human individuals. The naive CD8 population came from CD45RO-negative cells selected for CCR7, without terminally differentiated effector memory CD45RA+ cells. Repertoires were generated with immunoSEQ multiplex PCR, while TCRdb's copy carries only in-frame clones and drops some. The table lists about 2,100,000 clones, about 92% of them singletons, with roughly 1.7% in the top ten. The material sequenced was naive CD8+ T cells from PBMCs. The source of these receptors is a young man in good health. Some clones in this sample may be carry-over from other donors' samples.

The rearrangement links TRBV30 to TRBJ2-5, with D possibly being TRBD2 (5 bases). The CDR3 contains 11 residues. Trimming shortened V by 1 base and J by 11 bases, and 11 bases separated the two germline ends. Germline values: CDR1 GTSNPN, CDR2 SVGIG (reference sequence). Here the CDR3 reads CAWSERWEQYF. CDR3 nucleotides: TGTGCCTGGAGTGAGAGGTGGGAGCAGTACTTC.

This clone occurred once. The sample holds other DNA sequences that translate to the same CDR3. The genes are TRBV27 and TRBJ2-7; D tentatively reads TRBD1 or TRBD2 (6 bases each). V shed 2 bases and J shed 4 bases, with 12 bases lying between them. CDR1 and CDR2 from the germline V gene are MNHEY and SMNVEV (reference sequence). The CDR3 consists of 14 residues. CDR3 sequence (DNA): TGTGCCAGCAGTTTAGGGGGGCAAGGATACGAGCAGTACTTC. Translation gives CASSLGGQGYEQYF.

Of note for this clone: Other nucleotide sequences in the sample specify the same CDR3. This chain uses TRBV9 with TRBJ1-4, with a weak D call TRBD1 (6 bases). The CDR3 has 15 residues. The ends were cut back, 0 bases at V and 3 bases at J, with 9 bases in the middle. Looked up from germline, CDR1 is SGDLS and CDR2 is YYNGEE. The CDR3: CASSVGGAPNEKLFF. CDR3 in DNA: TGTGCCAGCAGCGTAGGGGGGGCACCTAATGAAAAACTGTTTTTT.

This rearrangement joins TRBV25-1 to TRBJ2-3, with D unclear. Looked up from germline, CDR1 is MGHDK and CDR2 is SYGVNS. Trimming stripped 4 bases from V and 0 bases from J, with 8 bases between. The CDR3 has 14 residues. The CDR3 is CASSVSESTDTQYF. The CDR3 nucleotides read TGTGCCAGCAGTGTTTCAGAAAGCACAGATACGCAGTATTTT.

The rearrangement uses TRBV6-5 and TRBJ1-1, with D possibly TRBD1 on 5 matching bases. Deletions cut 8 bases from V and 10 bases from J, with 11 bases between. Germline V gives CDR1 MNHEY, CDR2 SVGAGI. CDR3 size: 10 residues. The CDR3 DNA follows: TGTGCCAGCTCCAGGGATCCAGCTTTCTTT. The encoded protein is CASSRDPAFF.

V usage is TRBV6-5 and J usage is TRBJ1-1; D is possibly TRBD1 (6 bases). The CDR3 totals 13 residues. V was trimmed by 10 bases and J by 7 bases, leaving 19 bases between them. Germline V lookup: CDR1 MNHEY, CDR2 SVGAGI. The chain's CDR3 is CATFRGGGVEAFF. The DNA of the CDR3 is TGTGCCACCTTCCGAGGGGGAGGTGTTGAAGCTTTCTTT.

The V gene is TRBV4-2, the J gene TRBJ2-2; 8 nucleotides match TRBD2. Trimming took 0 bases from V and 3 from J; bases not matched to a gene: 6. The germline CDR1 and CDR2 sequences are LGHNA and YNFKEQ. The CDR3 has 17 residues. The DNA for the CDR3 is TGTGCCAGCAGCCAAGAAGGTCGGGAGGGGTACACCGGGGAGCTGTTTTTT. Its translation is CASSQEGREGYTGELFF.

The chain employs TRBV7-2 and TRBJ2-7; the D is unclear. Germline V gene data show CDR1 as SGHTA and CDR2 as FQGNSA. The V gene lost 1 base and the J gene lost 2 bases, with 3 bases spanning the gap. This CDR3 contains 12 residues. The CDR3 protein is CASSLVPYEQYF. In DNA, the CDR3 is TGTGCCAGCAGCTTAGTGCCCTACGAGCAGTACTTC.

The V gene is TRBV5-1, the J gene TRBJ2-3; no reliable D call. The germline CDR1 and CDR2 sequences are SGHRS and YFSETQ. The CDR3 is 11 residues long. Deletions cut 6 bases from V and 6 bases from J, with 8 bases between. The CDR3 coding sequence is TGCGCCAGCACCATTAGGGATACGCAGTATTTT. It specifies CASTIRDTQYF.

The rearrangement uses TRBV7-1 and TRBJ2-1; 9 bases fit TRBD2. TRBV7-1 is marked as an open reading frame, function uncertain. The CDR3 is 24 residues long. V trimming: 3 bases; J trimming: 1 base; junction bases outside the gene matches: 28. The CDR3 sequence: CASSSVGLAGVTRGKPLSYNEQFF. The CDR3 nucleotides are TGTGCCAGCAGCTCCGTCGGGTTAGCGGGAGTCACCCGGGGGAAGCCCCTATCCTACAATGAGCAGTTCTTC.

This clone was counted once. The CDR3 is CASSLVGAGGPSGELFF. The DNA of the CDR3 is TGTGCCAGCAGCTTAGTAGGAGCGGGAGGGCCGAGCGGGGAGCTGTTTTTT. This sequence joins TRBV7-9 and TRBJ2-2, with TRBD2 identical over 10 bases. The CDR3 runs 17 residues. V was pared by 1 base and J by 7 bases, with 9 bases of the junction left unmatched. Germline loops: CDR1 SEHNR, CDR2 FQNEAQ (reference sequence).

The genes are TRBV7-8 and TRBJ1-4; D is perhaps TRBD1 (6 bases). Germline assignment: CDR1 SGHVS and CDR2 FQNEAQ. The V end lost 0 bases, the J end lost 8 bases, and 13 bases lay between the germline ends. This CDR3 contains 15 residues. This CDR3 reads CASSLARGAREKLFF. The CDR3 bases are TGTGCCAGCAGCTTAGCGCGGGGGGCAAGAGAAAAACTGTTTTTT.

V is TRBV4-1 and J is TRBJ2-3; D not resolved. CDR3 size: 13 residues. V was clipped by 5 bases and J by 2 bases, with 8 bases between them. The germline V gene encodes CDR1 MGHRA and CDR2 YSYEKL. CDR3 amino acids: CASSWADTDTQYF. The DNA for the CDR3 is TGCGCCAGCAGCTGGGCAGACACAGATACGCAGTATTTT.

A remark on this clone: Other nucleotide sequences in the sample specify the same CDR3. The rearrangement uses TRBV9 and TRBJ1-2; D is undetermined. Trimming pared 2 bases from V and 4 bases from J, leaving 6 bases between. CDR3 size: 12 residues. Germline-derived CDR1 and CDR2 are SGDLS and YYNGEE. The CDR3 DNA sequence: TGTGCCAGCAGCGTGAACAGCTATGGCTACACCTTC. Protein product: CASSVNSYGYTF.

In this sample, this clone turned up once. The CDR3 coding sequence is TGTGCCTGGAGTCCAGGACAATTCGAGTTCTTC. Translated, it gives CAWSPGQFEFF. This sequence joins TRBV30 and TRBJ2-1; D perhaps matches TRBD1 (5 bases). This CDR3 comprises 11 residues. Germline V gives CDR1 GTSNPN, CDR2 SVGIG (reference sequence). Trimming took off 2 bases at V and 14 bases at J, with 13 bases between the two ends.

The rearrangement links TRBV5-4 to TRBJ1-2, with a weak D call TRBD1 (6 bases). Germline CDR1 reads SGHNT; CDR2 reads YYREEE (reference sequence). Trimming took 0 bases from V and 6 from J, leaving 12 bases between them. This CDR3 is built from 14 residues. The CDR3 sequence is CASSLVGAPHGYTF. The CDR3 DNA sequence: TGTGCCAGCAGCTTGGTGGGGGCGCCCCATGGCTACACCTTC.

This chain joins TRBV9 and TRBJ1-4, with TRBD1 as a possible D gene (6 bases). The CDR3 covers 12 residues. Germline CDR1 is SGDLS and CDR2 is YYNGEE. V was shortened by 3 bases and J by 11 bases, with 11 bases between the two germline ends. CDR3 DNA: TGTGCCAGCAGCGGCTCACAGGGTAAACTGTTTTTT. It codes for CASSGSQGKLFF.

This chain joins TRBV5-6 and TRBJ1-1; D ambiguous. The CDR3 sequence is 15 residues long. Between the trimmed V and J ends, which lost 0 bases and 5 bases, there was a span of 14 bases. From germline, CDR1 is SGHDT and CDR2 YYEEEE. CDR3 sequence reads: CASSLAGVGETEAFF. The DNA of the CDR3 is TGTGCCAGCAGCTTGGCCGGGGTTGGGGAAACTGAAGCTTTCTTT. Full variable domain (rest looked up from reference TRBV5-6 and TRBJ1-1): DAGVTQSPTHLIKTRGQQVTLRCSPKSGHDTVSWYQQALGQGPQFIFQYYEEEERQRGNFPDRFSGHQFPNYSSELNVNALLLGDSALYLCASSLAGVGETEAFFGQGTRLTVV.

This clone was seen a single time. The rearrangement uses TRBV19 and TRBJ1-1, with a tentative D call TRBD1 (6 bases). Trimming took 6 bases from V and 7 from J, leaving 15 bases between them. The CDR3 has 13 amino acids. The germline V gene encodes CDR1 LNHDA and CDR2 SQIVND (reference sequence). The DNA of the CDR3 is TGTGCCAGTAGCCCTGCTGGGGGCGTTGAAGCTTTCTTT. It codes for CASSPAGGVEAFF. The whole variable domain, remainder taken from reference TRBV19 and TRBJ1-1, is DGGITQSPKYLFRKEGQNVTLSCEQNLNHDAMYWYRQDPGQGLRLIYYSQIVNDFQKGDIAEGYSVSREKKESFPLTVTSAQKNPTAFYLCASSPAGGVEAFFGQGTRLTVV.

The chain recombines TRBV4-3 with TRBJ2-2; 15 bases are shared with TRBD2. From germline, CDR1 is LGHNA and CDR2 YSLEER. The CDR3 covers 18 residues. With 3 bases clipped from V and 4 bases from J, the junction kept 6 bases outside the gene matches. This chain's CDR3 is CASSHGLAGGSFTGELFF. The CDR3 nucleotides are TGCGCCAGCAGCCACGGACTAGCGGGAGGGTCCTTCACCGGGGAGCTGTTTTTT.

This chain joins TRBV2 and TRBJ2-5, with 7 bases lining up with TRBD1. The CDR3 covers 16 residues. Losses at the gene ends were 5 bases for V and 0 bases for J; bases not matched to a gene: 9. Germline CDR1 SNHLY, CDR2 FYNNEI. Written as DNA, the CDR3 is TGTGCCAGCAGTAGAGGGACAGCCTATAACCAAGAGACCCAGTACTTC. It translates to CASSRGTAYNQETQYF.

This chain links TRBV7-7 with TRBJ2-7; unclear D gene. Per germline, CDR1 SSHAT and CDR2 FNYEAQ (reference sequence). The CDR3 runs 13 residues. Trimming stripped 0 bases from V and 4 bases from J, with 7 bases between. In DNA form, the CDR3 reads TGTGCCAGCAGCTTAGCGCTTAGGTACGAGCAGTACTTC. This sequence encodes CASSLALRYEQYF.

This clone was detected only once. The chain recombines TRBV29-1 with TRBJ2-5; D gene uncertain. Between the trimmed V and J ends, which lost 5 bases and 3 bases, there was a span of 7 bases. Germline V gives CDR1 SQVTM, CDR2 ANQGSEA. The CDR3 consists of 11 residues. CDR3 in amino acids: CSVYTKETQYF. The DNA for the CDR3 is TGCAGCGTTTATACAAAAGAGACCCAGTACTTC.

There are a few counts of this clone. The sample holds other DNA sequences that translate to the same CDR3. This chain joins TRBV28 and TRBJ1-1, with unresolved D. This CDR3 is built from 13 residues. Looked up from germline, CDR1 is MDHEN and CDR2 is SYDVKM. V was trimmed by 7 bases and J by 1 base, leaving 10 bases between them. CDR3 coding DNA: TGTGCCAGCACCCTTACAGAGAACACTGAAGCTTTCTTT. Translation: CASTLTENTEAFF.

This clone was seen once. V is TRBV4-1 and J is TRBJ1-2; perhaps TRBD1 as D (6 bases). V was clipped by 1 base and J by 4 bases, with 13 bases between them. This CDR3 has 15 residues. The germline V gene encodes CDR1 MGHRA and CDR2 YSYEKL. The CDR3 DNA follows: TGCGCCAGCAGCCAAGTACAACAGGGTATCTATGGCTACACCTTC. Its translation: CASSQVQQGIYGYTF.

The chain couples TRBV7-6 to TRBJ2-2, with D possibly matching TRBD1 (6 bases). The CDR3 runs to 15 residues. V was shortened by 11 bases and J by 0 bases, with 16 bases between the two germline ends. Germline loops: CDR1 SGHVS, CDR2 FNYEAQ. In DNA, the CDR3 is TGTGCCGTCAGGGGAACCGGGTCGAACACCGGGGAGCTGTTTTTT. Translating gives CAVRGTGSNTGELFF.